These 30 T cell receptor beta chains originate from one sample sequenced in a study of blood T cells in healthy people across ages. Through a sample-barcoded 5' primer and a J-beta primer mix, a second PCR was run for roughly 6 to 12 cycles. TCRdb reprocessed the 5' RACE reads with MiXCR, giving one entry per CDR3 protein. The sample consists of 750,000 to 850,000 distinct CDR3 sequences, about 25% of them appearing once. These same data were also listed under a study on T cells of mothers and their children.

The sequencing input was blood. All receptors come from a boy aged 5-17 years in good health.

This clonotype has only a few counts. The rearrangement uses TRBV5-1 and TRBJ2-1; D may be TRBD1 or TRBD2 (5 bases each). V lost 0 bases, J lost 6 bases, and 10 bases lay in between. Germline-derived CDR1 and CDR2 are SGHRS and YFSETQ. There are 14 residues in the CDR3. CDR3 nucleotides: TGCGCCAGCAGCTTGGCCGGGGCCTCCAATGAGCAGTTCTTC. Translated: CASSLAGASNEQFF.

The gene calls are TRBV20-1 and TRBJ1-4; tentative D call: TRBD1 (6 bases). Germline loops: CDR1 DFQATT, CDR2 SNEGSKA (reference sequence). The CDR3 extends over 13 amino acids. V lost 6 bases, J lost 6 bases, and 14 bases lay in between. Written as DNA, the CDR3 is TGCAGTGCCCGGAGGGGGGCCGATGAAAAACTGTTTTTT. Protein sequence: CSARRGADEKLFF.

The V and J genes are TRBV18 and TRBJ1-1; D might be TRBD1 (5 bases). CDR1 is KGHSH and CDR2 is LQKENI in the germline V gene. Trimming took 0 bases from V and 11 from J, leaving 22 bases between them. The CDR3 has 16 amino acids. The CDR3 nucleotides read TGTGCCAGCTCACCACCGCTACAGGCCCTGGATAGTGGGGCTTTCTTT. Translating gives CASSPPLQALDSGAFF.

V gene TRBV3-1 combines with J gene TRBJ1-3; D possibly corresponds to TRBD1 (6 bases). The germline V and J ends were trimmed by 5 bases and 2 bases, with 13 bases remaining between them. The CDR3 has 15 amino acids. CDR1 and CDR2 from the germline V gene are LGHDT and YNNKEL (reference sequence). The DNA for the CDR3 is TGTGCCAGCAGCTCCGACAGGCTAACTGGAAACACCATATATTTT. This encodes CASSSDRLTGNTIYF.

This CDR3 reads CASSQGDRGYYGYTF. The CDR3 DNA reads TGTGCCAGCAGCCAGGGAGACAGGGGGTACTATGGCTACACCTTC. The genes are TRBV13 and TRBJ1-2, with 9 bases that match TRBD1. V lost 5 bases, J lost 3 bases, and 7 bases stayed unmatched. CDR3 size: 15 residues. Germline values: CDR1 PRHDT, CDR2 FYEKMQ (reference sequence).

The chain couples TRBV20-1 to TRBJ2-6; TRBD2 might be the D (7 bases). CDR3 length equals 15 residues. Germline CDR1 is DFQATT and CDR2 is SNEGSKA (reference sequence). Deletions cut 7 bases from V and 2 bases from J, with 15 bases between. The CDR3 region is CSGLRGGAGANVLTF. The CDR3 region has the DNA TGCAGTGGCCTTAGGGGGGGCGCTGGGGCCAACGTCCTGACTTTC.

V gene TRBV27 combines with J gene TRBJ2-3; no clear D. Trimming took 8 bases from V and 4 from J, leaving 22 bases between them. This CDR3 region has 16 residues. CDR1 is MNHEY and CDR2 is SMNVEV in the germline V gene (reference sequence). The DNA of the CDR3 is TGTGCCAGCGGGATCGCAGCCCATCGACCCGCAGATACGCAGTATTTT. Its translation: CASGIAAHRPADTQYF.

This clonotype showed up just a few times. This sequence joins TRBV4-3 and TRBJ1-4, with D hard to call. This CDR3 comprises 15 residues. V dropped 0 bases and J dropped 8 bases, with 13 bases sitting between them. From germline, CDR1 is LGHNA and CDR2 YSLEER. CDR3 amino acids: CASSQDVQVREKLFF. In DNA form, the CDR3 reads TGCGCCAGCAGCCAAGATGTCCAGGTTCGAGAAAAACTGTTTTTT.

This clonotype has more than one count but fewer than ten. The V and J genes are TRBV5-1 and TRBJ1-4; perhaps TRBD1 as D (5 bases). From germline, CDR1 is SGHRS and CDR2 YFSETQ. V gave up 2 bases and J gave up 3 bases, with 8 bases separating them. This CDR3 has 14 amino acids. The CDR3 nucleotides read TGCGCCAGCAGCTTCCTGGGGGCTAATGAAAAACTGTTTTTT. Translating gives CASSFLGANEKLFF.

This clonotype was counted a few times. The gene calls are TRBV3-1 and TRBJ2-7, with D perhaps matching TRBD1 or TRBD2 (5 bases each). V shed 1 base and J shed 2 bases, with 15 bases lying between them. CDR1 and CDR2 from the germline V gene are LGHDT and YNNKEL (reference sequence). The CDR3 length is 16 residues. The DNA for the CDR3 is TGTGCCAGCAGCCAAGGCGGGTCCTTAGGGGCCTACGAGCAGTACTTC. Its protein product is CASSQGGSLGAYEQYF.

As DNA, the CDR3 is TGTGCCATCAGTGAACCGGGGACAGGGTTAGGCAATGAGCAGTTCTTC. It yields the protein CAISEPGTGLGNEQFF. The V and J genes are TRBV10-3 and TRBJ2-1; TRBD1 aligns across 9 bases. In germline, CDR1 is ENHRY, CDR2 SYGVKD. CDR3 length equals 16 residues. The V segment lost 3 bases and the J segment 6 bases; nucleotides outside the gene matches: 9.

The chain joins TRBV5-1 to TRBJ1-1, with D possibly being TRBD1 (6 bases). The CDR3 spans 15 residues. Germline assignment: CDR1 SGHRS and CDR2 YFSETQ. V was pared by 4 bases and J by 0 bases, with 13 bases between. Here the CDR3 DNA reads TGCGCCAGCAGCACCCTACAGGGAATGAACACTGAAGCTTTCTTT. Amino acids: CASSTLQGMNTEAFF.

To note about this clonotype: The junction shows a germline mismatch at one end, possibly a read error. The chain recombines TRBV7-3 with TRBJ2-7; 9 positions match TRBD1. The length of the CDR3 is 16 residues. In germline, CDR1 is SGHTA, CDR2 FQGTGA. The CDR3 DNA reads as TGTGCCAGCAGTTTAAGGCGCGGGACAGGGAGGAACGAGCAGTACTTC. Its translation: CASSLRRGTGRNEQYF.

The V gene is TRBV14, the J gene TRBJ1-2; D ambiguous. Germline CDR1 and CDR2: SGHDN and FVKESK. V dropped 0 bases and J dropped 8 bases, with 13 bases sitting between them. CDR3 length: 14 amino acids. DNA of the CDR3: TGTGCCAGCAGCCAAGATAGCCGGGGAGGAGGCTACACCTTC. Translating gives CASSQDSRGGGYTF.

The V gene is TRBV4-1, the J gene TRBJ2-3, with TRBD1 matching 7 bases. Germline V gives CDR1 MGHRA, CDR2 YSYEKL. V gave up 5 bases and J gave up 3 bases; unmatched junction bases: 8. The CDR3 has 15 amino acids. CDR3 amino acids: CASSYSDRKTDTQYF. In nucleotides, the CDR3 is TGCGCCAGCAGCTACTCGGACAGGAAGACAGATACGCAGTATTTT.

This clonotype came up a few times. This chain joins TRBV6-2 or TRBV6-3 and TRBJ1-2; D is unresolved. The CDR3 has 13 amino acids. Germline CDR1 MNHEY, CDR2 SVGEGT. The V end lost 10 bases, the J end lost 0 bases, and 12 bases lay between the germline ends. DNA of the CDR3: TGTGCCACCAAAGACCAGGCTAACTATGGCTACACCTTC. Its protein product is CATKDQANYGYTF.

This clonotype was picked up a small number of times. The chain recombines TRBV5-4 with TRBJ1-5; 12 bases are shared with TRBD1. The CDR3 has 14 amino acids. CDR1 and CDR2 (germline): SGHNT, YYREEE (reference sequence). The junction had 3 bases not matched to a gene; V was cut back by 4 bases and J by 7 bases. This chain's CDR3 is CASSAGTGGQPQHF. As DNA, the CDR3 is TGTGCCAGCAGCGCGGGGACAGGGGGCCAGCCCCAGCATTTT.

This sequence joins TRBV19 and TRBJ2-1, with 7 bases identical to TRBD2. The CDR3 sequence is 17 residues long. V was pared by 8 bases and J by 3 bases, with 16 bases of the junction left unmatched. Germline V CDR1 and CDR2: LNHDA, SQIVND (reference sequence). The CDR3 DNA sequence: TGTGCCAGTCGCCCACTTTTCCCTAGCGGTTTCTACAATGAGCAGTTCTTC. It encodes CASRPLFPSGFYNEQFF. The full variable domain, in which reference TRBV19 and TRBJ2-1 provide the parts outside the CDR3, is DGGITQSPKYLFRKEGQNVTLSCEQNLNHDAMYWYRQDPGQGLRLIYYSQIVNDFQKGDIAEGYSVSREKKESFPLTVTSAQKNPTAFYLCASRPLFPSGFYNEQFFGPGTRLTVL.

In its sample, this clonotype was seen a few times. Given the absence of the conserved phenylalanine or tryptophan at the CDR3 end, a read error is likely. The rearrangement uses TRBV20-1 and TRBJ2-2; 11 nucleotides match TRBD2. The CDR3 contains 16 residues. V dropped 3 bases and J dropped 4; count of bases not matched to a gene: 7. Germline V lookup: CDR1 DFQATT, CDR2 SNEGSKA (reference sequence). CDR3 nucleotide sequence: TGCAGTGCTAGGGGGTCCCTAGCGGGGGGCACCGGGGAGCTGTTTCTT. It translates to CSARGSLAGGTGELFL.

This clonotype was seen only a few times. The chain couples TRBV7-3 to TRBJ2-4, with a weak D call TRBD1 (6 bases). Trimming removed 2 bases at V and 3 bases at J, with 14 bases between. Germline values: CDR1 SGHTA, CDR2 FQGTGA. This CDR3 contains 16 residues. For the CDR3, the DNA is TGTGCCAGCAGCTTATCTCGGACAGAAAACAAAAACATTCAGTACTTC. It encodes CASSLSRTENKNIQYF.

The rearrangement joins TRBV20-1 to TRBJ2-5; 11 positions agree with TRBD2. The DNA end is more similar to TRBJ2-1, so the J call may be wrong. Germline V gives CDR1 DFQATT, CDR2 SNEGSKA (reference sequence). The CDR3 contains 15 residues. The CDR3, as DNA: TGCAGTGCTAGAGTCGTTAGCGGGGGGGGTTGTGAGCAGTTCTTC. Its protein is CSARVVSGGGCEQFF.

V is TRBV7-9 and J is TRBJ2-3; D uncertain. The CDR3 runs 13 residues. Trimming removed 4 bases at V and 4 bases at J, with 9 bases between. Germline assignment: CDR1 SEHNR and CDR2 FQNEAQ (reference sequence). The CDR3 DNA is TGTGCCAGCAGCTCCCAGGTCCCAGATACGCAGTATTTT. This codes for CASSSQVPDTQYF.

The chain joins TRBV25-1 to TRBJ1-2; perhaps TRBD1 as D (5 bases). This CDR3 spans 16 amino acids. The germline V gene has CDR1 MGHDK and CDR2 SYGVNS. V lost 0 bases, J lost 0 bases, and 11 bases lay in between. The CDR3 protein is CASSEYVTEANYGYTF. DNA for the CDR3: TGTGCCAGCAGTGAATACGTGACAGAGGCTAACTATGGCTACACCTTC.

This clonotype has only a few counts. V and J are TRBV20-1 and TRBJ2-5, with D perhaps matching TRBD1 (6 bases). This CDR3 is 14 amino acids long. The V gene's germline CDR1 is DFQATT and CDR2 SNEGSKA (reference sequence). V was shortened by 4 bases and J by 4 bases, with 16 bases between the two germline ends. This chain's CDR3 is CSATTRGRVETQYF. The DNA for the CDR3 is TGCAGTGCTACCACCAGGGGAAGGGTAGAGACCCAGTACTTC.

The chain uses TRBV24-1 and TRBJ2-7; 10 nucleotides align to TRBD2. The J call is doubtful: the DNA matches TRBJ2-1 better. CDR3 length equals 16 residues. Germline assignment: CDR1 KGHDR and CDR2 SFDVKD. Here the CDR3 reads CATSGTSLAGATKQFF. The CDR3, as DNA: TGTGCCACCAGTGGCACCTCTCTAGCGGGGGCCACAAAGCAGTTCTTC.

The J gene is TRBJ2-2, the V gene TRBV15; possibly TRBD1 for D (5 bases). Germline values: CDR1 LNHNV, CDR2 YYDKDF (reference sequence). The CDR3 contains 13 residues. Between the trimmed V and J ends, which lost 9 bases and 4 bases, there was a span of 12 bases. This chain's CDR3 is CATNSRGTGELFF. The CDR3 DNA follows: TGTGCCACTAACAGTAGGGGCACCGGGGAGCTGTTTTTT.

The rearrangement joins TRBV6-5 to TRBJ2-1; 9 nucleotides line up with TRBD2. Germline V lookup: CDR1 MNHEY, CDR2 SVGAGI. V dropped 5 bases and J dropped 9; count of bases not matched to a gene: 14. The CDR3 is 16 residues long. CDR3 nucleotides: TGTGCCAGCAGTCCTAGGGGCGGGGGGGGCCTGGGTGAGCAGTTCTTC. This encodes CASSPRGGGGLGEQFF.

The chain uses TRBV12-3 or TRBV12-4 and TRBJ2-7; 8 bases are shared with TRBD1. With 7 bases clipped from V and 0 bases from J, the junction kept 8 bases outside the gene matches. The CDR3 has 15 amino acids. CDR3 in amino acids: CASTDGDRSSYEQYF. The CDR3 coding sequence is TGTGCCAGCACCGACGGGGACAGGAGCTCCTACGAGCAGTACTTC.

The chain couples TRBV7-2 to TRBJ2-5; unclear D gene. The end of the DNA aligns better with TRBJ2-7, so the J call may be wrong. The CDR3 is 14 amino acids. Germline V CDR1 and CDR2: SGHTA, FQGNSA. CDR3 nucleotides: TGTGCCAGCAGCGGGCAGGCCTTTACCTACGAGCAGTACTTC. This translates into CASSGQAFTYEQYF.

The V call is TRBV29-1, the J call TRBJ2-5, with 8 bases aligning to TRBD1. The V and J ends lost 7 bases and 5 bases, in that order; junction bases with no gene match: 15. CDR1 is SQVTM, CDR2 ANQGSEA, per germline. The CDR3 has 15 amino acids. The CDR3 is CSGTPDRVLSETQYF. CDR3 DNA: TGCAGCGGAACTCCGGACAGGGTACTGTCGGAGACCCAGTACTTC.